One sample yielded the 32 T cell receptor beta chains listed below, sequenced in a study of blood T cell repertoires in COVID-19. The table came from immunoSEQ multiplex PCR; TCRdb's copy has only in-frame clones and leaves some out. The top ten hold about 8% of the sample, which has roughly 120,000 clones, approximately 87% seen once. The sequenced material came from peripheral blood. The source is a man in his 70s who had recovered from COVID-19.

V is TRBV3-1 (or the pseudogene TRBV3-2) and J is TRBJ1-4; D is possibly TRBD1 (5 bases). The CDR3 totals 17 residues. Trimming stripped 0 bases from V and 6 bases from J, with 17 bases between. The germline gives CDR1 LGHDT, CDR2 YNNKEL (reference sequence). In nucleotides, the CDR3 is TGTGCCAGCAGCCAAGAGCCCCGGACAACCCGAGATGAAAAACTGTTTTTT. It is translated as CASSQEPRTTRDEKLFF.

The V call is TRBV5-1, the J call TRBJ2-3; TRBD1 matches at 8 bases. Germline trimming cut 4 bases from V and 9 bases from J; bases unmatched to any gene: 13. This CDR3 comprises 15 residues. From germline, CDR1 is SGHRS and CDR2 YFSETQ. The CDR3 DNA reads TGCGCCAGCAGCGGCTCCGGGACAGGAGTGAGGACGCAGTATTTT. Amino acids: CASSGSGTGVRTQYF.

This clone was found a few times. J is TRBJ2-3 and V is TRBV4-3, with 11 nucleotides matching TRBD2. With 0 bases clipped from V and 11 bases from J, the junction kept 10 bases outside the gene matches. This CDR3 spans 16 amino acids. Germline V lookup: CDR1 LGHNA, CDR2 YSLEER. CDR3 in DNA: TGCGCCAGCAGCCAAGATGGGCTAGCGGGAGGCTCGGTGCAGTATTTT. This sequence encodes CASSQDGLAGGSVQYF.

The rearrangement uses TRBV21-1 and TRBJ2-1; the DNA was not used to check the table's D call, TRBD2. TRBV21-1 is given as a pseudogene. The CDR3 length is 17 residues. CDR3 sequence: CASSSRSTSGRWDEQFF. The CDR3 region has the DNA TGTGCCAGCAGCAGCCGTAGCACTAGCGGGAGGTGGGATGAGCAGTTCTTC.

The chain carries TRBV5-1 and TRBJ1-3; TRBD1 is a possible D gene (6 bases). This CDR3 has 14 amino acids. The germline gives CDR1 SGHRS, CDR2 YFSETQ. Trimming cost V 4 bases and J 2 bases, with 10 bases left between them. The CDR3 spells CASSQWTAGNTIYF. CDR3 sequence (DNA): TGCGCCAGCAGCCAGTGGACAGCTGGAAACACCATATATTTT.

The chain recombines TRBV20-1 with TRBJ2-3; 10 positions match TRBD1. Germline V lookup: CDR1 DFQATT, CDR2 SNEGSKA (reference sequence). The V segment lost 3 bases and the J segment 3 bases; nucleotides outside the gene matches: 15. The CDR3 totals 18 residues. This chain's CDR3 is CSASASFIRQGATDTQYF. The CDR3, as DNA: TGCAGTGCTAGTGCCTCATTTATCAGACAGGGGGCGACAGATACGCAGTATTTT.

The chain uses TRBV2 and TRBJ2-7, with 11 bases matching TRBD1. V was clipped by 7 bases and J by 3 bases; unmatched bases: 5. There are 14 residues in the CDR3. The germline V gene has CDR1 SNHLY and CDR2 FYNNEI. The CDR3 protein is CASKGQGAIYEQYF. In DNA, the CDR3 is TGTGCCAGCAAAGGACAGGGGGCAATCTACGAGCAGTACTTC.

V is TRBV6-5 and J is TRBJ1-5; TRBD1 aligns across 7 bases. The V and J ends lost 2 bases and 2 bases, in that order; junction bases with no gene match: 6. Germline V CDR1 and CDR2: MNHEY, SVGAGI. The CDR3 is 16 amino acids. The CDR3 loop is CASSYRGQKGNQPQHF. In DNA form, the CDR3 reads TGTGCCAGCAGTTACAGGGGGCAAAAAGGCAATCAGCCCCAGCATTTT.

V is TRBV4-3 and J is TRBJ2-1; 10 bases map to TRBD2. Germline assignment: CDR1 LGHNA and CDR2 YSLEER. The CDR3 runs 16 residues. After removal of 5 bases from V and 4 bases from J, the junction contained 8 bases not matched to a gene. The CDR3 nucleotides are TGCGCCAGCAGCACTCAAGCGGGAGGGGGGTACAATGAGCAGTTCTTC. Its protein product is CASSTQAGGGYNEQFF.

The genes are TRBV6-5 and TRBJ2-1, with D perhaps TRBD1 (5 bases). The germline V gene encodes CDR1 MNHEY and CDR2 SVGAGI. This CDR3 comprises 15 residues. The V end was cut by 2 bases, the J end by 6 bases, with 14 bases between. Written as DNA, the CDR3 is TGTGCCAGCAGTTACGGGCAGGGTATGGGCAATGAGCAGTTCTTC. Protein: CASSYGQGMGNEQFF.

This chain uses TRBV19 with TRBJ1-2, with D hard to call. Between the trimmed V and J ends, which lost 0 bases and 1 base, there was a span of 9 bases. Germline V gene data show CDR1 as LNHDA and CDR2 as SQIVND (reference sequence). The CDR3 has 15 residues. CDR3 DNA: TGTGCCAGTAGTATAGAACTCTTTTTTAACTATGGCTACACCTTC. Protein: CASSIELFFNYGYTF.

J is TRBJ1-2 and V is TRBV7-9; D is uncertain. The CDR3 extends over 13 amino acids. The V gene lost 5 bases and the J gene lost 4 bases, with 11 bases spanning the gap. The germline V gene encodes CDR1 SEHNR and CDR2 FQNEAQ (reference sequence). The CDR3 DNA reads as TGTGCCAGCAGCCCGGTAGGAGGCTATGGCTACACCTTC. This codes for CASSPVGGYGYTF.

This clone is a singleton in its sample. The chain recombines TRBV28 with TRBJ1-2, with D possibly being TRBD1 (6 bases). This CDR3 has 17 residues. Trimming removed 5 bases from V and 1 base from J, with 20 bases in between. The germline V gene encodes CDR1 MDHEN and CDR2 SYDVKM. The CDR3: CASSTFGDTSSNYGYTF. CDR3 bases: TGTGCCAGCAGTACCTTTGGGGACACCAGTAGTAACTATGGCTACACCTTC.

This rearrangement joins TRBV7-9 to TRBJ1-2; D gene uncertain. The CDR3 runs to 17 residues. Germline-derived CDR1 and CDR2 are SEHNR and FQNEAQ (reference sequence). The V and J ends lost 1 base and 8 bases respectively, with 23 bases between them. The CDR3 loop reads CASSLVDTLGAAGGYTF. The CDR3 DNA is TGTGCCAGCAGCTTAGTCGATACCCTGGGAGCGGCTGGGGGCTACACCTTC.

A few counts support this clone. The V and J genes are TRBV7-9 and TRBJ2-5; TRBD2 is a possible D gene (5 bases). The CDR3 has 14 residues. Trimming stripped 5 bases from V and 2 bases from J, with 12 bases between. Per the germline V gene, CDR1 is SEHNR and CDR2 is FQNEAQ (reference sequence). This chain's CDR3 is CASSTGREQETQYF. The CDR3 coding sequence is TGTGCCAGCAGCACCGGACGGGAACAAGAGACCCAGTACTTC.

This chain connects TRBV11-2 to TRBJ1-2, with D possibly matching TRBD1 (5 bases). From germline, CDR1 is SGHAT and CDR2 FQNNGV. Trimming cost V 4 bases and J 12 bases, with 18 bases left between them. The CDR3 is made up of 13 amino acids. Here the CDR3 DNA reads TGTGCCAGCAGCTCCCGAGACAGCGCCCGCGACACCTTC. Its protein is CASSSRDSARDTF.

This clone was observed once. This chain joins TRBV6-5 and TRBJ1-2; TRBD1 matches 7 bases. Germline-derived CDR1 and CDR2 are MNHEY and SVGAGI. V was pared by 6 bases and J by 5 bases, with 9 bases of the junction left unmatched. The CDR3 loop spans 14 amino acids. The CDR3 is CASRRDSEDYGYTF. Here the CDR3 DNA reads TGTGCCAGCAGGAGGGACAGCGAGGATTATGGCTACACCTTC.

The count of this clone is one. The rearrangement joins TRBV10-2 to TRBJ1-5; 8 nucleotides line up with TRBD1. Germline trimming cut 4 bases from V and 0 bases from J; bases unmatched to any gene: 5. Germline values: CDR1 WSHSY, CDR2 SAAADI. The CDR3 extends over 16 amino acids. The CDR3 sequence is CASSGDRSYSNQPQHF. The CDR3, as DNA: TGCGCCAGCAGTGGGGACAGGTCATATAGCAATCAGCCCCAGCATTTT.

V usage is TRBV5-5 and J usage is TRBJ2-6, with 8 bases that match TRBD1. J gave up 0 bases and V 5 bases, and 13 bases lay outside the gene matches. Germline V gene lookup returns CDR1 SGHKS and CDR2 YYEKEE (reference sequence). The CDR3 is made up of 19 amino acids. CDR3 loop: CASSLGQGIAYSGANVLTF. The CDR3 DNA sequence: TGTGCCAGCAGTTTAGGACAGGGTATCGCGTACTCTGGGGCCAACGTCCTGACTTTC.

The rearrangement links TRBV6-2 or TRBV6-3 to TRBJ2-6, with TRBD1 matching over 11 bases. Trimming removed 3 bases from V and 0 bases from J; junction bases left unmatched: 10. The CDR3 spans 20 residues. Germline V CDR1 and CDR2: MNHEY, SVGEGT. The CDR3 loop is CASSYHLGTGGISGANVLTF. CDR3 nucleotides: TGTGCCAGCAGTTATCACCTCGGGACAGGGGGTATCTCTGGGGCCAACGTCCTGACTTTC.

This sequence joins TRBV11-3 and TRBJ2-1, with 13 bases matching TRBD2. The CDR3 is 15 residues long. The J segment lost 10 bases and the V segment lost 5 bases, leaving 8 bases of the junction unmatched. CDR1 is SGHNT and CDR2 is YENEEA in the germline V gene. In nucleotides, the CDR3 is TGTGCCAGCAGCCGTGGACTAGCGGGAGAGGGGGAGCAGTTCTTC. As protein: CASSRGLAGEGEQFF.

The gene calls are TRBV23-1 and TRBJ2-7; 9 bases fit TRBD1. TRBV23-1 is sorted into the ORF group, with uncertain function. V shed 5 bases, J shed 1 base, and the junction held 15 bases outside the gene matches. The CDR3 sequence is 18 residues long. The CDR3 DNA sequence: TGCGCCAGCAGTTCCGGGACAGGGTCCCCACCGAGGTCCTACGAGCAGTACTTC. Its translation is CASSSGTGSPPRSYEQYF.

This chain links TRBV28 with TRBJ1-1, with D maybe TRBD1 (5 bases). V was cut by 7 bases and J by 4 bases, with 10 bases left in between. Germline loops: CDR1 MDHEN, CDR2 SYDVKM. This CDR3 contains 12 residues. CDR3 sequence (DNA): TGTGCCAGCATTGTTGGGGCCACTGAAGCTTTCTTT. Its translation is CASIVGATEAFF. The variable domain in full, completed from reference TRBV28 and TRBJ1-1, reads DVKVTQSSRYLVKRTGEKVFLECVQDMDHENMFWYRQDPGLGLRLIYFSYDVKMKEKGDIPEGYSVSREKKERFSLILESASTNQTSMYLCASIVGATEAFFGQGTRLTVV.

The CDR3 reads CSVEAPGGGETQYF. The CDR3 nucleotides read TGCAGCGTTGAAGCTCCAGGGGGAGGAGAGACCCAGTACTTC. The chain carries TRBV29-1 and TRBJ2-5, with a possible D match to TRBD1 (7 bases). The V end was cut by 1 base, the J end by 4 bases, with 13 bases between. Germline loops: CDR1 SQVTM, CDR2 ANQGSEA. The CDR3 length is 14 residues.

The rearrangement joins TRBV6-5 to TRBJ1-3, with 12 bases aligning to TRBD1. This CDR3 is 16 amino acids long. The junction had 5 bases not matched to a gene; V was cut back by 0 bases and J by 8 bases. The V gene's germline CDR1 is MNHEY and CDR2 SVGAGI. CDR3 DNA: TGTGCCAGCAGTTACTCCGGGACAGGGGGCGCAGACACCATATATTTT. Translated: CASSYSGTGGADTIYF.

V usage is TRBV5-4 and J usage is TRBJ2-3, with 8 positions matching TRBD2. This CDR3 contains 16 residues. The junction had 9 bases not matched to a gene; V was cut back by 4 bases and J by 2 bases. Per the germline V gene, CDR1 is SGHNT and CDR2 is YYREEE (reference sequence). The CDR3 region is CASSRSGSGDTDTQYF. The CDR3 region has the DNA TGTGCCAGCAGCCGCTCAGGTAGCGGGGACACAGATACGCAGTATTTT.

This clone was seen a single time. The rearrangement joins TRBV7-2 to TRBJ1-2; D remains ambiguous. V was clipped by 1 base and J by 6 bases, with 9 bases between them. CDR3 size: 13 residues. Germline lookup yields CDR1 SGHTA and CDR2 FQGNSA. The CDR3 region has the DNA TGTGCCAGCAGCTTAGACCAGAACAATGGCTACACCTTC. Amino acids: CASSLDQNNGYTF.

The CDR3 sequence is CASTGQSNQPQHF. The CDR3 region has the DNA TGTGCCAGCACTGGTCAGAGCAATCAGCCCCAGCATTTT. The J gene is TRBJ1-5, the V gene TRBV28; D remains unclear. The CDR3 totals 13 residues. V was cut by 7 bases and J by 1 base, with 8 bases left in between. CDR1 and CDR2 from the germline V gene are MDHEN and SYDVKM.

This chain joins TRBV10-2 and TRBJ2-3, with TRBD2 matching 9 bases. The CDR3 covers 15 residues. V shed 1 base and J 6 bases; nucleotides not matched to a gene: 5. CDR1 and CDR2 from the germline V gene are WSHSY and SAAADI. The CDR3 region is CASSEFLAGRDTQYF. The CDR3 region has the DNA TGCGCCAGCAGTGAGTTCCTAGCGGGGCGGGATACGCAGTATTTT.

The chain recombines TRBV5-8 with TRBJ2-3; D gene ambiguous. CDR3 length equals 14 residues. Germline V gene sequence: CDR1 SGHTS, CDR2 YDEGEE. Trimming removed 5 bases from V and 1 base from J, with 11 bases in between. The CDR3 bases are TGTGCCAGCAGTTTTTGGAGCCGCACAGATACGCAGTATTTT. Residues: CASSFWSRTDTQYF.

The chain uses TRBV5-5 and TRBJ2-5, with D possibly being TRBD1 (5 bases). The germline gives CDR1 SGHKS, CDR2 YYEKEE (reference sequence). The CDR3 runs to 12 residues. Trimming removed 7 bases from V and 5 bases from J, with 12 bases in between. The CDR3 spells CASFRELETQYF. CDR3 nucleotides: TGTGCCAGCTTCAGGGAATTGGAGACCCAGTACTTC.

The chain carries TRBV5-4 and TRBJ2-1; TRBD2 agrees at 11 bases. Germline V gives CDR1 SGHNT, CDR2 YYREEE (reference sequence). V lost 4 bases and J lost 4; bases outside the gene matches: 7. This CDR3 contains 16 residues. The DNA for the CDR3 is TGTGCCAGCAGCCCAACTAGCGGGAGCCTTTACAATGAGCAGTTCTTC. This codes for CASSPTSGSLYNEQFF.